These 13 T cell receptor beta chains originate from one sample sequenced in a study of Ad26.COV2.S vaccination and SARS-CoV-2 variants. Treatment denoted: over 15 received Ad26.COV2.S at low or high dose, single or two shots; roughly 5 received placebo; per-sample allocation not given. Samples were taken on day 63 after the first vaccine or placebo injection. Sequencing used immunoSEQ multiplex PCR; TCRdb keeps in-frame clones, though not all of them. The table has about 480,000 clones, approximately 88% seen once. The sequencing used peripheral blood, collected in a trial of Ad26.COV2.S vaccine versus placebo. These receptors all stem from a person aged 18-60 years who received the Ad26.COV2.S COVID-19 vaccine or a placebo.

The rearrangement joins TRBV10-3 to TRBJ2-1, with TRBD1 matching over 9 bases. This CDR3 spans 16 amino acids. V was pared by 4 bases and J by 10 bases, with 14 bases of the junction left unmatched. Germline V CDR1 and CDR2: ENHRY, SYGVKD. The CDR3 spells CAISGRSGQGKGEQFF. The CDR3 DNA sequence: TGTGCCATCAGTGGGAGATCGGGACAGGGAAAGGGAGAGCAGTTCTTC.

The chain is built from TRBV15 and TRBJ2-7; D is undetermined. Germline V gives CDR1 LNHNV, CDR2 YYDKDF (reference sequence). The CDR3 runs 13 residues. V lost 0 bases to trimming and J lost 3 bases, with 6 bases between them. This chain's CDR3 is CATSREGNYEQYF. The DNA of the CDR3 is TGTGCCACCAGCAGAGAAGGCAACTACGAGCAGTACTTC.

This clone has only one observation. The genes are TRBV28 and TRBJ1-1; D not certain. The CDR3 is 12 amino acids. The germline V and J ends were trimmed by 4 bases and 11 bases, with 14 bases remaining between them. Germline CDR1 MDHEN, CDR2 SYDVKM. The CDR3 nucleotides are TGTGCCAGCAGTTCCGCCGGTTTAAGGGCTTTCTTT. It encodes CASSSAGLRAFF.

The J gene is TRBJ2-3, the V gene TRBV13; D is unclear. The CDR3 spans 15 residues. V shed 2 bases and J shed 6 bases, with 15 bases lying between them. The germline V gene encodes CDR1 PRHDT and CDR2 FYEKMQ (reference sequence). CDR3 protein: CASSLLIGGRDTQYF. Here the CDR3 DNA reads TGTGCCAGCAGCTTATTGATAGGTGGGCGGGATACGCAGTATTTT. The variable domain in full, completed from reference TRBV13 and TRBJ2-3, reads AAGVIQSPRHLIKEKRETATLKCYPIPRHDTVYWYQQGPGQDPQFLISFYEKMQSDKGSIPDRFSAQQFSDYHSELNMSSLELGDSALYFCASSLLIGGRDTQYFGPGTRLTVL.

The rearrangement links TRBV5-8 to TRBJ1-5; D is possibly TRBD1 (6 bases). Deletions cut 2 bases from V and 4 bases from J, with 13 bases between. The CDR3 has 15 amino acids. From germline, CDR1 is SGHTS and CDR2 YDEGEE. The CDR3, as DNA: TGTGCCAGCAGCTTTTTATACAGGGATAATCAGCCCCAGCATTTT. This codes for CASSFLYRDNQPQHF.

This sequence joins TRBV13 and TRBJ1-2, with D tentatively TRBD1 (5 bases). Germline CDR1 PRHDT, CDR2 FYEKMQ (reference sequence). The V end was cut by 8 bases, the J end by 8 bases, with 21 bases between. The CDR3 is 14 residues long. The CDR3 DNA is TGTGCCAGCCGCCGCGGGGGGTCCCTCGGGGGCTACACCTTC. It specifies CASRRGGSLGGYTF.

The V and J genes are TRBV30 and TRBJ2-1; 7 bases are shared with TRBD2. This CDR3 has 16 residues. Trimming took 0 bases from V and 9 from J; bases not matched to a gene: 14. CDR1 and CDR2 from the germline V gene are GTSNPN and SVGIG (reference sequence). The CDR3 sequence: CAWSVRLAVRGGEQFF. CDR3 DNA sequence: TGTGCCTGGAGTGTACGGCTAGCGGTACGCGGGGGTGAGCAGTTCTTC.

V usage is TRBV7-2 and J usage is TRBJ1-5; TRBD1 might be the D (5 bases). The V and J ends lost 0 bases and 4 bases respectively, with 10 bases between them. The germline CDR1 and CDR2 sequences are SGHTA and FQGNSA. This CDR3 is built from 15 residues. CDR3 bases: TGTGCCAGCAGCTTAGCGGGGGGGAATAATCAGCCCCAGCATTTT. Encoded protein: CASSLAGGNNQPQHF.

This clone was recorded a few times. The chain joins TRBV3-1 (or the pseudogene TRBV3-2) to TRBJ2-7; TRBD1 or TRBD2 may be the D gene (5 bases each). V gave up 0 bases and J gave up 6 bases, with 15 bases separating them. Germline-derived CDR1 and CDR2 are LGHDT and YNNKEL (reference sequence). The CDR3 is made up of 15 amino acids. The CDR3 nucleotides read TGTGCCAGCAGCCAAGAGGGACGGTGGGTCTCCGAGCAGTACTTC. Encoded protein: CASSQEGRWVSEQYF.

This chain links TRBV24-1 with TRBJ1-1; 7 bases are shared with TRBD1. Germline V gives CDR1 KGHDR, CDR2 SFDVKD. This CDR3 is 17 amino acids long. Germline trimming cut 4 bases from V and 0 bases from J; bases unmatched to any gene: 10. The CDR3 reads CATSDRGQAIVNTEAFF. The DNA for the CDR3 is TGTGCCACCAGTGACCGAGGACAGGCGATAGTGAACACTGAAGCTTTCTTT.

A word on this clone: The same CDR3 is also encoded by other DNA sequences in this sample. The chain joins TRBV7-9 to TRBJ2-5; no clear D gene. The CDR3 runs 15 residues. Looked up from germline, CDR1 is SEHNR and CDR2 is FQNEAQ (reference sequence). Trimming stripped 0 bases from V and 2 bases from J, with 10 bases between. The CDR3 sequence is CASSLALGLQETQYF. The CDR3 nucleotides are TGTGCCAGCAGCTTAGCTCTGGGCTTACAAGAGACCCAGTACTTC.

The chain is built from TRBV7-9 and TRBJ2-1; TRBD2 matches at 8 bases. The V and J ends lost 4 bases and 3 bases, in that order; junction bases with no gene match: 5. Germline V gene lookup returns CDR1 SEHNR and CDR2 FQNEAQ (reference sequence). This CDR3 is built from 15 residues. The CDR3 DNA follows: TGTGCCAGCAGCTCGAGCGGGAGAGACTACAATGAGCAGTTCTTC. It yields the protein CASSSSGRDYNEQFF.

The chain's CDR3 is CASSLTSGSSYEQYF. Written as DNA, the CDR3 is TGTGCCAGCAGCTTGACTAGCGGGAGCTCCTACGAGCAGTACTTC. This sequence joins TRBV7-2 and TRBJ2-7, with TRBD2 matching over 12 bases. V shed 3 bases, J shed 0 bases, and the junction held 0 bases outside the gene matches. Germline loops: CDR1 SGHTA, CDR2 FQGNSA. This CDR3 is 15 amino acids long.